A single T cell receptor (beta chain) is shown here with its context. Its antigen remains unknown. This sample stems from a study of cytomegalovirus exposure and HLA in healthy donors. About the study: Across some 400 genotyped donors, 81% landed in the Caucasian-associated ancestry cluster. Study outcomes and limitations: A later analysis showed that HLA-associated TCR beta chains had undergone more clonal expansion than equally common others.

Researchers ran the PCR with 60 Vbeta and 13 Jbeta primers. Profiling relied on immunoSEQ multiplex PCR, and the TCRdb table lists in-frame clones only, not all of them. The sample lists about 200,000 clones; 80% to 90% were seen once. V was cut by 5 bases and J by 4 bases, with 19 bases left in between. Germline-derived CDR1 and CDR2 are SGHTA and FQGNSA. This CDR3 region has 16 residues. The sequenced sample was PBMCs. The clonotype comes from a man aged 25-45 years in good health and CMV-seronegative. The genes are TRBV7-2 and TRBJ2-3; TRBD1 is a possible D gene (7 bases). The CDR3 region has the DNA TGTGCCAGCAGCGACCCAGGGGGGCCAGGGGCAGATACGCAGTATTTT. It codes for CASSDPGGPGADTQYF. Using reference TRBV7-2 and TRBJ2-3 for the parts outside the CDR3, the full variable domain is GAGVSQSPSNKVTEKGKDVELRCDPISGHTALYWYRQSLGQGLEFLIYFQGNSAPDKSGLPSDRFSAERTGGSVSTLTIQRTQQEDSAVYLCASSDPGGPGADTQYFGPGTRLTVL.